This TCR beta chain was retrieved from a study of cytomegalovirus exposure and HLA in healthy donors. For the study at large: There were roughly 110 million unique TCR beta sequences, drawn from approximately 180 million T cells, in an earlier analysis.

A multiplex PCR was run with 60 Vbeta primers and 13 Jbeta primers. Source study methods: Later analysis identified some 80 million unique TCR beta chains, about 10 million shared. Generated by immunoSEQ multiplex PCR, the TCRdb table keeps only in-frame clones and is missing some. That table furnishes V, J and clone size, whereas the DNA furnished D and trimming. The profile shows some 150,000 clones, roughly four fifths of them singletons. CDR1 is SEHNR, CDR2 FQNEAQ, per germline (reference sequence). The CDR3 is 14 residues long. Trimming at V came to 5 bases and at J to 7 bases, leaving 5 bases not matched to a gene. Study-level results: More clonal expansion characterized HLA-associated TCR beta chains than equally common others in a later analysis.

A remark on this clone: Its antigen is unknown.

The V gene is TRBV7-9, the J gene TRBJ1-6; 7 bases agree with TRBD1. The TCR sequence derives from a woman in her 50s in good health and CMV-seropositive. Sequences were obtained from PBMCs. DNA for the CDR3: TGTGCCAGCAGCCAGGGACAGACCAATTCACCCCTCCACTTT. Translation: CASSQGQTNSPLHF.